One and the same sample provided the 27 T cell receptor beta chains below, sequenced in a study of cytomegalovirus exposure and HLA in healthy donors. A multiplex PCR was run with 60 Vbeta primers and 13 Jbeta primers. This table comes from immunoSEQ multiplex PCR, and its TCRdb copy is limited to in-frame clones, with some not included. This table holds about 160,000 clones, less than 90% found once. The sequenced sample consisted of PBMCs. The receptors were gathered from a male donor in good health and CMV-seropositive.

This rearrangement joins TRBV5-1 to TRBJ2-5; a weak D match, TRBD2 (5 bases). CDR1 is SGHRS and CDR2 is YFSETQ in the germline V gene. This CDR3 is 14 amino acids long. V shed 0 bases and J shed 4 bases, with 10 bases lying between them. The CDR3 reads CASSLGVEGETQYF. CDR3 nucleotide sequence: TGCGCCAGCAGCTTGGGTGTAGAGGGAGAGACCCAGTACTTC.

V and J are TRBV5-4 and TRBJ2-3, with 9 bases fitting TRBD1. CDR3 length: 15 residues. From germline, CDR1 is SGHNT and CDR2 YYREEE (reference sequence). V was pared by 2 bases and J by 4 bases, with 5 bases of the junction left unmatched. CDR3 region: CASSFPQGASDTQYF. Written as DNA, the CDR3 is TGTGCCAGCAGCTTTCCACAGGGGGCCTCAGATACGCAGTATTTT. The full variable domain, completed using reference TRBV5-4 and TRBJ2-3, is ETGVTQSPTHLIKTRGQQVTLRCSSQSGHNTVSWYQQALGQGPQFIFQYYREEENGRGNFPPRFSGLQFPNYSSELNVNALELDDSALYLCASSFPQGASDTQYFGPGTRLTVL.

J is TRBJ1-2 and V is TRBV5-5, with D uncertain. Germline-derived CDR1 and CDR2 are SGHKS and YYEKEE (reference sequence). This CDR3 is 17 amino acids long. Deletions cut 1 base from V and 0 bases from J, with 16 bases between. The CDR3 spells CASSLSNIVSTNYGYTF. The CDR3 DNA reads TGTGCCAGCAGCTTGTCAAATATCGTATCTACTAACTATGGCTACACCTTC. The full variable domain, its missing parts supplied by reference TRBV5-5 and TRBJ1-2, is DAGVTQSPTHLIKTRGQQVTLRCSPISGHKSVSWYQQVLGQGPQFIFQYYEKEERGRGNFPDRFSARQFPNYSSELNVNALLLGDSALYLCASSLSNIVSTNYGYTFGSGTRLTVV.

The chain employs TRBV19 and TRBJ2-5; D is possibly TRBD2 (5 bases). There are 11 residues in the CDR3. V was trimmed by 7 bases and J by 5 bases, leaving 8 bases between them. CDR1 and CDR2 (germline): LNHDA, SQIVND (reference sequence). The DNA for the CDR3 is TGTGCCAGTAACCGAGGGGAGACCCAGTACTTC. Its translation is CASNRGETQYF.

The rearrangement joins TRBV6-4 to TRBJ1-4; D call uncertain. Germline CDR1 and CDR2: MRHNA and SNTAGT. V lost 8 bases and J 7 bases, leaving 14 bases between the germline ends. The CDR3 contains 13 residues. The CDR3 spells CASAREEGEKLFF. The CDR3 DNA reads TGTGCCAGCGCCCGGGAGGAGGGTGAAAAACTGTTTTTT.

This sequence joins TRBV28 and TRBJ2-3; D is possibly TRBD2 (6 bases). This CDR3 is built from 12 residues. V was clipped by 0 bases and J by 9 bases, with 7 bases between them. The V gene's germline CDR1 is MDHEN and CDR2 SYDVKM. The CDR3 loop reads CASSLWRGTQYF. DNA for the CDR3: TGTGCCAGCAGTTTATGGCGGGGAACGCAGTATTTT.

For this clone: This same CDR3 is encoded by further DNA sequences in the sample. The chain couples TRBV28 to TRBJ1-5, with D tentatively TRBD1 (5 bases). Germline CDR1 MDHEN, CDR2 SYDVKM. This CDR3 comprises 17 residues. Deletions cut 5 bases from V and 1 base from J, with 18 bases between. The CDR3 DNA follows: TGTGCCAGCAGTCCACACCTCCTGACAGTAAGCAATCAGCCCCAGCATTTT. It specifies CASSPHLLTVSNQPQHF.

The chain employs TRBV10-3 and TRBJ2-7; D remains unclear. Germline V gives CDR1 ENHRY, CDR2 SYGVKD. Trimming removed 10 bases at V and 3 bases at J, with 13 bases between. CDR3 length: 12 amino acids. The CDR3 DNA reads TGTGCCACCCACGCAGAAAACTACGAGCAGTACTTC. Translated: CATHAENYEQYF.

V gene TRBV6-5 combines with J gene TRBJ2-5; TRBD2 might be the D (6 bases). Germline loops: CDR1 MNHEY, CDR2 SVGAGI. V was clipped by 2 bases and J by 4 bases, with 14 bases between them. This CDR3 is built from 15 residues. CDR3 in amino acids: CASSYGQGGVETQYF. The CDR3 coding sequence is TGTGCCAGCAGTTACGGGCAGGGCGGGGTAGAGACCCAGTACTTC.

The chain couples TRBV2 to TRBJ2-1, with 12 bases matching TRBD2. Germline CDR1 SNHLY, CDR2 FYNNEI. CDR3 size: 16 residues. Trimming cost V 6 bases and J 9 bases; bases outside gene matches: 12. DNA of the CDR3: TGTGCCAGCAGACCCCCGGGACTAGCGGGTAAGGGTGAGCAGTTCTTC. Translated: CASRPPGLAGKGEQFF.

The V gene is TRBV2, the J gene TRBJ2-3; possibly TRBD2 for D (6 bases). V was pared by 3 bases and J by 1 base, with 11 bases between. The CDR3 is made up of 15 amino acids. The V gene's germline CDR1 is SNHLY and CDR2 FYNNEI. Here the CDR3 DNA reads TGTGCCAGCAGTGAGTCCGGGAGTGGCACAGATACGCAGTATTTT. It codes for CASSESGSGTDTQYF.

The J gene is TRBJ1-1, the V gene TRBV10-3; perhaps TRBD1 as D (6 bases). The CDR3 extends over 13 amino acids. Germline V lookup: CDR1 ENHRY, CDR2 SYGVKD. V was trimmed by 6 bases and J by 1 base, leaving 9 bases between them. Here the CDR3 reads CAISRQANTEAFF. The DNA of the CDR3 is TGTGCCATCAGCCGACAGGCGAACACTGAAGCTTTCTTT.

The rearrangement links TRBV7-2 to TRBJ1-2; no clear D gene. The germline V gene encodes CDR1 SGHTA and CDR2 FQGNSA. V lost 4 bases and J lost 5, with 5 bases in between. The CDR3 covers 11 residues. This CDR3 reads CASSSSYGYTF. The DNA of the CDR3 is TGTGCCAGCAGCTCCTCGTATGGCTACACCTTC.

This clone was seen only a few times. V gene TRBV2 combines with J gene TRBJ1-4, with TRBD1 as a possible D gene (6 bases). This CDR3 is built from 13 residues. Germline CDR1 is SNHLY and CDR2 is FYNNEI. V lost 4 bases, J lost 5 bases, and 8 bases lay in between. The CDR3 reads CASSVRGNEKLFF. In nucleotides, the CDR3 is TGTGCCAGCAGTGTGAGGGGGAATGAAAAACTGTTTTTT.

This chain uses TRBV28 with TRBJ1-2; D remains ambiguous. The CDR3 runs to 14 residues. The ends were cut back, 6 bases at V and 5 bases at J, with 16 bases in the middle. Germline V gene data show CDR1 as MDHEN and CDR2 as SYDVKM. Written as DNA, the CDR3 is TGTGCCAGCAGCTCCCAAGTAGGGAGTTATGGCTACACCTTC. Translation gives CASSSQVGSYGYTF.

This sequence joins TRBV5-1 and TRBJ2-3, with 7 bases lining up with TRBD1. V shed 4 bases and J 3 bases; nucleotides not matched to a gene: 5. The CDR3 spans 14 residues. Germline lookup yields CDR1 SGHRS and CDR2 YFSETQ. The CDR3 region has the DNA TGCGCCAGCAGCCTGGGACAGACGACAGATACGCAGTATTTT. It encodes CASSLGQTTDTQYF.

The chain employs TRBV7-2 and TRBJ2-3; 13 positions match TRBD2. The CDR3 loop spans 17 amino acids. Germline V gene sequence: CDR1 SGHTA, CDR2 FQGNSA. Losses at the gene ends were 4 bases for V and 3 bases for J; bases not matched to a gene: 7. CDR3 sequence reads: CASSSKGLAGLTDTQYF. CDR3 nucleotide sequence: TGTGCCAGCAGCTCCAAGGGACTAGCGGGACTTACAGATACGCAGTATTTT.

The chain recombines TRBV19 with TRBJ1-2; D uncertain. In germline, CDR1 is LNHDA, CDR2 SQIVND (reference sequence). The CDR3 has 13 residues. V was pared by 4 bases and J by 1 base, with 7 bases between. CDR3: CASSKEGNYGYTF. For the CDR3, the DNA is TGTGCCAGTAGTAAGGAGGGTAACTATGGCTACACCTTC.

The chain carries TRBV27 and TRBJ2-1; the match to TRBD2 covers 8 bases. J was trimmed by 7 bases and V by 2 bases; bases with no gene match: 7. The CDR3 contains 15 residues. In germline, CDR1 is MNHEY, CDR2 SMNVEV (reference sequence). The CDR3 nucleotides read TGTGCCAGCAGTTTAACGGGACTAGGGGGGAATGAGCAGTTCTTC. This codes for CASSLTGLGGNEQFF.

The chain links TRBV27 to TRBJ2-7, with TRBD2 matching 9 bases. V lost 8 bases to trimming and J lost 2 bases; unmatched junction nucleotides: 13. Germline V gene lookup returns CDR1 MNHEY and CDR2 SMNVEV (reference sequence). This CDR3 contains 16 residues. Here the CDR3 reads CASGRHRLAEPYEQYF. The CDR3 DNA reads TGTGCCAGCGGTCGTCACCGACTAGCGGAACCCTACGAGCAGTACTTC.

Here the CDR3 reads CASSTGTGSNEKLFF. The DNA of the CDR3 is TGTGCCAGCAGCACCGGGACAGGGAGTAATGAAAAACTGTTTTTT. This chain joins TRBV7-9 and TRBJ1-4; 9 positions agree with TRBD1. CDR1 is SEHNR and CDR2 is FQNEAQ in the germline V gene (reference sequence). CDR3 length: 15 amino acids. After removal of 5 bases from V and 4 bases from J, the junction contained 5 bases not matched to a gene.

This chain connects TRBV7-3 to TRBJ1-1; 7 bases agree with TRBD1. The trim removed 1 base at V and 4 bases at J, leaving 6 bases unmatched. This CDR3 comprises 15 residues. Germline assignment: CDR1 SGHTA and CDR2 FQGTGA. The CDR3 loop reads CASSLRAQGSTEAFF. In nucleotides, the CDR3 is TGTGCCAGCAGCTTAAGGGCACAGGGGAGCACTGAAGCTTTCTTT.

The chain combines TRBV28 with TRBJ2-4; D gene uncertain. V lost 5 bases to trimming and J lost 7 bases, with 15 bases between them. CDR1 MDHEN and CDR2 SYDVKM come from the germline V gene. The CDR3 loop spans 14 amino acids. CDR3 in DNA: TGTGCCAGCAGTAATAGTGGTTACGGGAACATTCAGTACTTC. Translated, it gives CASSNSGYGNIQYF.

The chain is built from TRBV5-4 and TRBJ2-3; no clear D gene. The CDR3 runs to 13 residues. Trimming stripped 1 base from V and 3 bases from J, with 6 bases between. The V gene's germline CDR1 is SGHNT and CDR2 YYREEE (reference sequence). CDR3: CASSLPPTDTQYF. CDR3 sequence (DNA): TGTGCCAGCAGCTTGCCCCCGACAGATACGCAGTATTTT.

DNA of the CDR3: TGTGCCAGCAGCTTAGGGGGACTAGCGGGCACAGATACGCAGTATTTT. It codes for CASSLGGLAGTDTQYF. V and J are TRBV7-2 and TRBJ2-3; 11 nucleotides match TRBD2. V dropped 1 base and J dropped 1; count of bases not matched to a gene: 1. The CDR3 is 16 residues long. Germline V CDR1 and CDR2: SGHTA, FQGNSA.

The chain is built from TRBV11-2 and TRBJ1-1, with 7 bases fitting TRBD1. After removal of 5 bases from V and 5 bases from J, the junction contained 11 bases not matched to a gene. Looked up from germline, CDR1 is SGHAT and CDR2 is FQNNGV. The CDR3 sequence is 15 residues long. The CDR3 DNA reads TGTGCCAGCAGCCCCCCGGACAGGAGGGGGACTGAAGCTTTCTTT. Its protein is CASSPPDRRGTEAFF.

This chain uses TRBV5-1 with TRBJ1-5; 9 bases fit TRBD1. This CDR3 has 16 residues. J lost 0 bases, V lost 1 base, and 2 bases had no gene match. CDR1 and CDR2 from the germline V gene are SGHRS and YFSETQ. The chain's CDR3 is CASSLTGGRSNQPQHF. Here the CDR3 DNA reads TGCGCCAGCAGCTTGACAGGGGGCCGTAGCAATCAGCCCCAGCATTTT.